This passage covers 31 T cell receptor beta chains from one sample sequenced in a study of T cell changes during pregnancy in multiple sclerosis. Clones were sequenced by immunoSEQ multiplex PCR, and TCRdb holds only the in-frame ones, with some missing. The data contain roughly 55,000 clones, around 92% of them singletons. The sample consisted of CD4+ T cells from peripheral blood mononuclear cells, taken after pregnancy. Receptors were obtained from a female donor in good health, enrolled as a control in a pregnancy study.

This clone has more than one count but fewer than ten. The chain has TRBV21-1 and TRBJ1-5; the D segment call TRBD1 is taken from the table without a DNA check. TRBV21-1 is reported as a pseudogene. The CDR3 length is 15 residues. Written as DNA, the CDR3 is TGTGCCAGCGGAATACAGGGGGGTAGCAATCAGCCCCAGCATTTT. This encodes CASGIQGGSNQPQHF.

The chain is built from TRBV9 and TRBJ1-2, with TRBD1 identical over 7 bases. CDR1 is SGDLS and CDR2 is YYNGEE in the germline V gene. V trimming: 6 bases; J trimming: 7 bases; junction bases outside the gene matches: 12. This CDR3 has 14 amino acids. The CDR3 reads CASTYRQGESGYTF. The CDR3 DNA follows: TGTGCCAGCACCTATCGGCAGGGGGAGAGTGGCTACACCTTC.

CDR3 in amino acids: CSMTGQVTDTQYF. CDR3 nucleotide sequence: TGCAGCATGACGGGACAGGTCACAGATACGCAGTATTTT. This rearrangement joins TRBV29-1 to TRBJ2-3; 8 nucleotides match TRBD1. The germline V gene encodes CDR1 SQVTM and CDR2 ANQGSEA. This CDR3 has 13 residues. The trim removed 8 bases at V and 2 bases at J, leaving 6 bases unmatched.

The chain combines TRBV28 with TRBJ1-1, with TRBD1 identical over 8 bases. The V segment lost 8 bases and the J segment 1 base; nucleotides outside the gene matches: 18. The CDR3 covers 18 residues. Germline V gene lookup returns CDR1 MDHEN and CDR2 SYDVKM. CDR3 bases: TGTGCCAGCCCTCCCCGGACAGGGAAAAGACATTCGAACACTGAAGCTTTCTTT. Protein product: CASPPRTGKRHSNTEAFF. Using reference TRBV28 and TRBJ1-1 for the parts outside the CDR3, the full variable domain is DVKVTQSSRYLVKRTGEKVFLECVQDMDHENMFWYRQDPGLGLRLIYFSYDVKMKEKGDIPEGYSVSREKKERFSLILESASTNQTSMYLCASPPRTGKRHSNTEAFFGQGTRLTVV.

The rearrangement joins TRBV6-5 to TRBJ1-5; D is undetermined. V was cut by 3 bases and J by 3 bases, with 12 bases left in between. The CDR3 extends over 15 amino acids. In germline, CDR1 is MNHEY, CDR2 SVGAGI. For the CDR3, the DNA is TGTGCCAGCAGTTATAGCCCGGCAACCAATCAGCCCCAGCATTTT. Translated, it gives CASSYSPATNQPQHF.

The chain uses TRBV7-9 and TRBJ1-2; D not certain. Trimming pared 7 bases from V and 1 base from J, leaving 10 bases between. Germline assignment: CDR1 SEHNR and CDR2 FQNEAQ (reference sequence). There are 13 residues in the CDR3. In DNA form, the CDR3 reads TGTGCCAGCAATTCAGGCCTTAACTATGGCTACACCTTC. Its protein product is CASNSGLNYGYTF.

This clone was observed once. The V call is TRBV7-2, the J call TRBJ1-6, with TRBD1 matching 8 bases. V was pared by 5 bases and J by 9 bases, with 9 bases of the junction left unmatched. CDR1 and CDR2 from the germline V gene are SGHTA and FQGNSA. The CDR3 extends over 15 amino acids. CDR3 residues: CASSPTRTGSSPLHF. CDR3 bases: TGTGCCAGCAGCCCCACTCGGACAGGGAGTTCACCCCTCCACTTT.

The chain carries TRBV30 and TRBJ1-3; no firm D call. Germline loops: CDR1 GTSNPN, CDR2 SVGIG (reference sequence). This CDR3 is 13 amino acids long. V was shortened by 5 bases and J by 4 bases, with 12 bases between the two germline ends. CDR3 sequence (DNA): TGTGCCTGGGGGCGGGTAGGGGGAAACACCATATATTTT. Residues: CAWGRVGGNTIYF.

This chain joins TRBV7-8 and TRBJ1-2; 11 positions match TRBD1. The germline V gene has CDR1 SGHVS and CDR2 FQNEAQ. This CDR3 has 19 amino acids. Trimming took 5 bases from V and 6 from J; bases not matched to a gene: 20. CDR3 DNA: TGTGCCAGCAGCCGTAGCCGGTTCCTTGGACAGGGGGCTTTAGATGGCTACACCTTC. Translation: CASSRSRFLGQGALDGYTF.

The CDR3 region is CASSPGGTSGGTDTQYF. CDR3 bases: TGCGCCAGCAGCCCTGGTGGGACTAGCGGGGGCACAGATACGCAGTATTTT. The genes are TRBV4-1 and TRBJ2-3, with 13 bases identical to TRBD2. Germline V gene data show CDR1 as MGHRA and CDR2 as YSYEKL. Trimming took 4 bases from V and 1 from J; bases not matched to a gene: 5. The CDR3 is 17 amino acids.

The genes are TRBV6-5 and TRBJ2-5, with TRBD1 matching 8 bases. Germline CDR1 reads MNHEY; CDR2 reads SVGAGI. The CDR3 extends over 14 amino acids. V gave up 5 bases and J gave up 2 bases; unmatched junction bases: 4. CDR3 nucleotides: TGTGCCAGCAGTCGCACAGGGGGGCAAGAGACCCAGTACTTC. The encoded protein is CASSRTGGQETQYF.

The chain joins TRBV19 to TRBJ1-6; 7 positions match TRBD1. The V gene end was trimmed by 1 base and the J gene end by 8 bases; junction bases not matched to a gene: 2. CDR3 length equals 14 residues. Germline assignment: CDR1 LNHDA and CDR2 SQIVND (reference sequence). Written as DNA, the CDR3 is TGTGCCAGTAGTATAGTCAGGGGGTATTCACCCCTCCACTTT. Protein product: CASSIVRGYSPLHF. Full variable domain (missing parts from reference TRBV19 and TRBJ1-6): DGGITQSPKYLFRKEGQNVTLSCEQNLNHDAMYWYRQDPGQGLRLIYYSQIVNDFQKGDIAEGYSVSREKKESFPLTVTSAQKNPTAFYLCASSIVRGYSPLHFGNGTRLTVT.

The V gene is TRBV27, the J gene TRBJ2-2, with 8 nucleotides matching TRBD2. Germline CDR1 and CDR2: MNHEY and SMNVEV (reference sequence). CDR3 length: 17 amino acids. V shed 0 bases and J 4 bases; nucleotides not matched to a gene: 7. The CDR3 here is CASSLSQNSGITGELFF. CDR3 DNA: TGTGCCAGCAGTTTATCCCAAAATAGCGGGATCACCGGGGAGCTGTTTTTT.

The chain couples TRBV18 to TRBJ2-3; D ambiguous. Trimming stripped 6 bases from V and 0 bases from J, with 7 bases between. This CDR3 contains 13 residues. CDR1 is KGHSH, CDR2 LQKENI, per germline. For the CDR3, the DNA is TGTGCCAGCTCCCCCTATAGCACAGATACGCAGTATTTT. Residues: CASSPYSTDTQYF.

The chain uses TRBV28 and TRBJ1-4, with D hard to call. V was trimmed by 3 bases and J by 8 bases, leaving 16 bases between them. Germline loops: CDR1 MDHEN, CDR2 SYDVKM. The CDR3 runs to 15 residues. CDR3 DNA: TGTGCCAGCAGTTTCCCGCGTACGAGTGAGGAAAAACTGTTTTTT. Translation gives CASSFPRTSEEKLFF.

CDR3 coding DNA: TGTGCCAGCAGCTTGGGTGGGACTAGGACGAGCTCTGGGGCCAACGTCCTGACTTTC. Its translation: CASSLGGTRTSSGANVLTF. The chain employs TRBV5-4 and TRBJ2-6; 8 positions match TRBD2. The CDR3 runs to 19 residues. V lost 0 bases to trimming and J lost 0 bases; unmatched junction nucleotides: 8. The germline V gene has CDR1 SGHNT and CDR2 YYREEE (reference sequence).

The V call is TRBV19, the J call TRBJ2-3; possibly TRBD2 for D (5 bases). Trimming pared 2 bases from V and 0 bases from J, leaving 9 bases between. The length of the CDR3 is 15 residues. CDR1 and CDR2 (germline): LNHDA, SQIVND (reference sequence). The CDR3 region is CASSILGGSTDTQYF. Here the CDR3 DNA reads TGTGCCAGTAGTATACTCGGAGGAAGCACAGATACGCAGTATTTT.

The gene calls are TRBV7-9 and TRBJ2-1; tentatively, D is TRBD1 (5 bases). Germline V gene data show CDR1 as SEHNR and CDR2 as FQNEAQ (reference sequence). The CDR3 runs 15 residues. V lost 7 bases and J 3 bases, leaving 16 bases between the germline ends. The CDR3, as DNA: TGTGCCAGCACCCGACAGACCGTCGACTACAATGAGCAGTTCTTC. Its protein product is CASTRQTVDYNEQFF.

The gene calls are TRBV28 and TRBJ2-3; D may be TRBD2 (6 bases). The germline CDR1 and CDR2 sequences are MDHEN and SYDVKM. CDR3 size: 16 residues. Trimming took off 3 bases at V and 7 bases at J, with 20 bases between the two ends. CDR3 bases: TGTGCCAGCAGTTTCCGGGCCGGGGCCGGCGGGAATACGCAGTATTTT. Protein sequence: CASSFRAGAGGNTQYF. The full variable domain, rest sourced from reference TRBV28 and TRBJ2-3, is DVKVTQSSRYLVKRTGEKVFLECVQDMDHENMFWYRQDPGLGLRLIYFSYDVKMKEKGDIPEGYSVSREKKERFSLILESASTNQTSMYLCASSFRAGAGGNTQYFGPGTRLTVL.

The chain carries TRBV28 and TRBJ1-2, with TRBD1 matching 11 bases. The CDR3 covers 16 residues. V dropped 5 bases and J dropped 6; count of bases not matched to a gene: 11. Germline V gives CDR1 MDHEN, CDR2 SYDVKM. CDR3 DNA: TGTGCCAGCAGTCTCCTCGGGACAGGGGGGACCGATGGCTACACCTTC. It yields the protein CASSLLGTGGTDGYTF.

The chain employs TRBV5-1 and TRBJ2-7, with D maybe TRBD2 (5 bases). The CDR3 has 15 residues. Trimming shortened V by 0 bases and J by 2 bases, and 12 bases separated the two germline ends. The germline V gene encodes CDR1 SGHRS and CDR2 YFSETQ. CDR3 in DNA: TGCGCCAGCAGCTTGGAGGAGGTTCCTGCCTACGAGCAGTACTTC. Translating it yields CASSLEEVPAYEQYF.

The chain couples TRBV5-6 to TRBJ2-5; TRBD1 matches 7 bases. Germline V gene data show CDR1 as SGHDT and CDR2 as YYEEEE. The CDR3 is 15 residues long. V was clipped by 2 bases and J by 5 bases; unmatched bases: 9. In DNA, the CDR3 is TGTGCCAGCAGCTTACGGCTAGGGGGCGGGGAGACCCAGTACTTC. It specifies CASSLRLGGGETQYF.

CDR3 coding DNA: TGTGCCAGCAGCGCAGACTACGGCACAGATACGCAGTATTTT. Protein: CASSADYGTDTQYF. The V gene is TRBV9, the J gene TRBJ2-3; possibly TRBD2 for D (5 bases). The V end lost 3 bases, the J end lost 1 base, and 9 bases lay between the germline ends. The CDR3 is 14 amino acids. Germline assignment: CDR1 SGDLS and CDR2 YYNGEE.

Here the CDR3 reads CASSPVTGETYEQYF. In nucleotides, the CDR3 is TGTGCCAGCAGTCCCGTGACAGGGGAGACCTACGAGCAGTACTTC. The chain recombines TRBV21-1 with TRBJ2-7; TRBD1 is the table's D call and was not checked against the DNA. TRBV21-1 is a documented pseudogene. This CDR3 spans 15 amino acids.

The chain links TRBV27 to TRBJ1-3; D is ambiguous. The CDR3 consists of 14 residues. The V gene's germline CDR1 is MNHEY and CDR2 SMNVEV (reference sequence). V was clipped by 6 bases and J by 0 bases, with 9 bases between them. The CDR3 sequence is CASSPRYSGNTIYF. CDR3 in DNA: TGTGCCAGCAGCCCTAGGTACTCTGGAAACACCATATATTTT.

In its sample, this clone was seen once. The rearrangement joins TRBV7-8 to TRBJ1-4; 7 bases map to TRBD1. The trim removed 3 bases at V and 7 bases at J, leaving 5 bases unmatched. CDR1 is SGHVS, CDR2 FQNEAQ, per germline. The CDR3 is made up of 14 amino acids. The CDR3 loop reads CASSFGQAGEKLFF. CDR3 sequence (DNA): TGTGCCAGCAGCTTCGGACAGGCGGGTGAAAAACTGTTTTTT.

The V and J genes are TRBV28 and TRBJ1-4, with a possible D match to TRBD1 (5 bases). With 4 bases removed from V and 0 bases from J, the gap between germline ends came to 9 bases. Germline assignment: CDR1 MDHEN and CDR2 SYDVKM. The CDR3 is 15 residues long. CDR3 protein: CASSYQGATNEKLFF. The CDR3 coding sequence is TGTGCCAGCAGTTACCAGGGTGCAACTAATGAAAAACTGTTTTTT.

This rearrangement joins TRBV30 to TRBJ1-1; D uncertain. With 0 bases removed from V and 11 bases from J, the gap between germline ends came to 13 bases. The CDR3 spans 12 residues. The V gene's germline CDR1 is GTSNPN and CDR2 SVGIG (reference sequence). CDR3 sequence: CAWSVHSGGAFF. In DNA form, the CDR3 reads TGTGCCTGGAGTGTACACTCAGGTGGGGCTTTCTTT.

The V gene is TRBV5-6, the J gene TRBJ1-2; D possibly corresponds to TRBD1 (6 bases). Trimming left V 4 bases short and J 7 bases short, with 11 bases between. In germline, CDR1 is SGHDT, CDR2 YYEEEE. The CDR3 runs 12 residues. The CDR3 DNA is TGTGCCAGCAGCGTCGGGGGGCTTGGCTACACCTTC. It translates to CASSVGGLGYTF.

This chain joins TRBV28 and TRBJ1-3; perhaps TRBD1 as D (5 bases). Germline V lookup: CDR1 MDHEN, CDR2 SYDVKM. Trimming stripped 10 bases from V and 4 bases from J, with 8 bases between. CDR3 length: 11 amino acids. The CDR3: CATREGNTIYF. As DNA, the CDR3 is TGTGCCACCAGGGAGGGAAACACCATATATTTT.

J is TRBJ1-1 and V is TRBV19; D is possibly TRBD1 (6 bases). The CDR3 loop spans 15 amino acids. Per the germline V gene, CDR1 is LNHDA and CDR2 is SQIVND (reference sequence). V lost 5 bases, J lost 5 bases, and 18 bases lay in between. The CDR3 DNA reads TGTGCCAGTAGTGTATATTCGACCGGGACAACTGAAGCTTTCTTT. Translated, it gives CASSVYSTGTTEAFF.